The 15 T cell receptor beta chains below all came from one sample that was sequenced in a study of cytomegalovirus exposure and HLA in healthy donors. The study ran its PCR with 60 Vbeta and 13 Jbeta primers. Profiling relied on immunoSEQ multiplex PCR, and the TCRdb table lists in-frame clones only, not all of them. The sample holds tens of thousands of clones, approximately 78% seen once. What was sequenced was PBMCs. These receptors were taken from a male donor in good health and CMV-seropositive.

The chain carries TRBV7-8 and TRBJ2-3, with TRBD2 as a possible D gene (5 bases). The ends were cut back, 11 bases at V and 3 bases at J, with 15 bases in the middle. Germline-derived CDR1 and CDR2 are SGHVS and FQNEAQ. The CDR3 spans 13 residues. The CDR3 DNA is TGTGCCGGGAATTCGGGAAGTACAGATACGCAGTATTTT. Translating it yields CAGNSGSTDTQYF.

The J gene is TRBJ2-3, the V gene TRBV29-1; 7 bases align to TRBD2. With V trimmed by 5 bases and J by 2 bases, 7 bases remained unmatched. This CDR3 region has 14 residues. Germline V gene data show CDR1 as SQVTM and CDR2 as ANQGSEA. DNA of the CDR3: TGCAGCGTTCGACTAGCCGCTAACACAGATACGCAGTATTTT. Its translation: CSVRLAANTDTQYF.

The V gene is TRBV18, the J gene TRBJ2-7; 9 bases match TRBD1. Trimming cost V 0 bases and J 4 bases; bases outside gene matches: 4. Germline CDR1 reads KGHSH; CDR2 reads LQKENI. CDR3 length: 15 residues. The CDR3 here is CASSPPGQGVYEQYF. CDR3 sequence (DNA): TGTGCCAGCTCACCACCGGGACAGGGTGTGTACGAGCAGTACTTC.

This clone was seen a single time. This chain links TRBV6-4 with TRBJ1-5; the match to TRBD1 covers 8 bases. Trimming cost V 0 bases and J 2 bases; bases outside gene matches: 3. CDR1 is MRHNA and CDR2 is SNTAGT in the germline V gene. This CDR3 is built from 16 residues. This CDR3 reads CASSDSGTGGNQPQHF. The DNA of the CDR3 is TGTGCCAGCAGTGACTCGGGGACAGGTGGCAATCAGCCCCAGCATTTT.

The chain combines TRBV5-1 with TRBJ2-3, with a weak D call TRBD2 (6 bases). The germline CDR1 and CDR2 sequences are SGHRS and YFSETQ. This CDR3 has 15 amino acids. With 0 bases removed from V and 0 bases from J, the gap between germline ends came to 8 bases. The CDR3 region is CASSLAGASTDTQYF. CDR3 bases: TGCGCCAGCAGCTTGGCGGGAGCCAGCACAGATACGCAGTATTTT.

The chain recombines TRBV6-6 with TRBJ2-5, with a tentative D call TRBD2 (5 bases). This CDR3 has 13 amino acids. The V gene's germline CDR1 is MNHNY and CDR2 SVGAGI (reference sequence). V was cut by 5 bases and J by 7 bases, with 14 bases left in between. CDR3 bases: TGTGCCAGCAGTGCCAGGCAAGAGGGGACCCAGTACTTC. Translated, it gives CASSARQEGTQYF.

V usage is TRBV11-2 and J usage is TRBJ2-7; 14 bases align to TRBD2. There are 15 residues in the CDR3. Germline V gene lookup returns CDR1 SGHAT and CDR2 FQNNGV. V lost 5 bases to trimming and J lost 7 bases; unmatched junction nucleotides: 7. CDR3 in DNA: TGTGCCAGCAGCCGCGGGACTAGCGGGAGAAAGGAGCAGTACTTC. This codes for CASSRGTSGRKEQYF.

The DNA of the CDR3 is TGTGCCAGTAGTAAACAAGCTAACTATGGCTACACCTTC. It encodes CASSKQANYGYTF. This chain connects TRBV19 to TRBJ1-2; no clear D. The CDR3 runs to 13 residues. The germline gives CDR1 LNHDA, CDR2 SQIVND (reference sequence). Trimming removed 4 bases from V and 0 bases from J, with 6 bases in between.

The chain links TRBV2 to TRBJ2-3; 12 bases align to TRBD2. Germline CDR1 SNHLY, CDR2 FYNNEI. There are 15 residues in the CDR3. With V trimmed by 1 base and J by 6 bases, 2 bases remained unmatched. The CDR3 loop is CASSEGLAGADTQYF. The CDR3 nucleotides are TGTGCCAGCAGTGAAGGACTAGCGGGAGCGGATACGCAGTATTTT.

V is TRBV27 and J is TRBJ2-5; 10 bases agree with TRBD1. This CDR3 has 15 amino acids. Germline-derived CDR1 and CDR2 are MNHEY and SMNVEV (reference sequence). The ends lost 4 bases at V and 5 bases at J; junction bases unmatched: 7. DNA for the CDR3: TGTGCCAGCAGTTCCGGGACAGGGGTCGTGGAGACCCAGTACTTC. This encodes CASSSGTGVVETQYF.

The rearrangement uses TRBV12-2 and TRBJ2-6; TRBD1 was called by the table and not checked on the DNA. TRBV12-2 is a listed pseudogene. This CDR3 is 17 amino acids long. DNA of the CDR3: TGTGCAAGTCGCCCATCCTACAGCCCCTCTGGGGCCAACGTCCTGACTTTC. Translating it yields CASRPSYSPSGANVLTF.

This rearrangement joins TRBV29-1 to TRBJ2-7; D is unresolved. Germline CDR1 and CDR2: SQVTM and ANQGSEA. The CDR3 is 12 residues long. The V end was cut by 7 bases, the J end by 0 bases, with 10 bases between. The chain's CDR3 is CSAQSSSYEQYF. The CDR3 region has the DNA TGCAGCGCCCAATCTAGCTCCTACGAGCAGTACTTC.

This clone was observed a few times. The rearrangement uses TRBV10-1 and TRBJ1-1, with D possibly TRBD1 on 5 matching bases. V was shortened by 0 bases and J by 10 bases, with 9 bases between the two germline ends. Germline V gene sequence: CDR1 WNHNN, CDR2 SYGVQD (reference sequence). This CDR3 has 12 residues. CDR3 DNA: TGCGCCAGCAGTGAGTCGAGGACATCAGCTTTCTTT. Protein: CASSESRTSAFF.

This clone was detected many times. The chain couples TRBV4-3 to TRBJ2-2; 10 bases match TRBD2. V trimming: 0 bases; J trimming: 4 bases; junction bases outside the gene matches: 11. The CDR3 is 19 amino acids. CDR1 is LGHNA, CDR2 YSLEER, per germline. CDR3 in amino acids: CASSQDNGAGGGGTGELFF. The CDR3 DNA sequence: TGCGCCAGCAGCCAAGATAACGGAGCGGGAGGGGGTGGCACCGGGGAGCTGTTTTTT.

This chain uses TRBV7-2 with TRBJ2-7; D perhaps matches TRBD2 (5 bases). From germline, CDR1 is SGHTA and CDR2 FQGNSA. This CDR3 is built from 13 residues. Trimming took 3 bases from V and 3 from J, leaving 9 bases between them. CDR3 region: CASSFGRDYEQYF. The DNA of the CDR3 is TGTGCCAGCAGCTTTGGTCGGGACTACGAGCAGTACTTC.